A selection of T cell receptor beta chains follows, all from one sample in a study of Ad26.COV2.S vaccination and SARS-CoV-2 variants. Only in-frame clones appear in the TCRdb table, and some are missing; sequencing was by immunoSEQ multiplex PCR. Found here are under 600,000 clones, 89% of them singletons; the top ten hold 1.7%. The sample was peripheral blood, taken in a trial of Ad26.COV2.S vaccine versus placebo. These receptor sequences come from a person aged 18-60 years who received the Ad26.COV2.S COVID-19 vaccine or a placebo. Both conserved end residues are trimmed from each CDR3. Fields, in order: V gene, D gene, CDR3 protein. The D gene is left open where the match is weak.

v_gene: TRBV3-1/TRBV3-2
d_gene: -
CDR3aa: ASSQGPGAPGGYT

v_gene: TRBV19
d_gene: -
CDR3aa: ASSMPGAAYEQY

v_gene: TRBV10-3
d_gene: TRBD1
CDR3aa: AIRPDRGAYGYT

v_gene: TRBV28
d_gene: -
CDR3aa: ASMGGTRGNQPQH

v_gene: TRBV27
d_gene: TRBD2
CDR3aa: ASRILAYSYNEQF

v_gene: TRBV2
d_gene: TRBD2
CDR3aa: ASTASGGKETQY

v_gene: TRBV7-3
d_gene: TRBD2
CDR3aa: ASSAGLAGDGGDTQY

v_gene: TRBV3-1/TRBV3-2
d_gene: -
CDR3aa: ASSQVWGGTDTQY

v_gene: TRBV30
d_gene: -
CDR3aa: AWRPLPTYEQY

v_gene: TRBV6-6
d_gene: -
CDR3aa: ASSYDGMDGELF

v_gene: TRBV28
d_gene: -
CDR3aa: ASISPQDSFKDYGYT

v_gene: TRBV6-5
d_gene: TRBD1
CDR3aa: ASSFTGTGEQPQH

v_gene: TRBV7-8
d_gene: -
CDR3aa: ASSSHGGSDSPLH

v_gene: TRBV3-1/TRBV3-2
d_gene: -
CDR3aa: ASSQDLTLQETQY

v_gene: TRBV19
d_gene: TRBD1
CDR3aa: ASSPQSGTANTEAF

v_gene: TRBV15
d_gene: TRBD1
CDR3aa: ATSRETGIDTQY

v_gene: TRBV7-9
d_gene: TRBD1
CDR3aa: ASSLAGTASGNTIY

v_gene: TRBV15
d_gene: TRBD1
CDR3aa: ATSREGTGRIYGYT

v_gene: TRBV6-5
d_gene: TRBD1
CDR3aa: ASSPSGTDLTEAF